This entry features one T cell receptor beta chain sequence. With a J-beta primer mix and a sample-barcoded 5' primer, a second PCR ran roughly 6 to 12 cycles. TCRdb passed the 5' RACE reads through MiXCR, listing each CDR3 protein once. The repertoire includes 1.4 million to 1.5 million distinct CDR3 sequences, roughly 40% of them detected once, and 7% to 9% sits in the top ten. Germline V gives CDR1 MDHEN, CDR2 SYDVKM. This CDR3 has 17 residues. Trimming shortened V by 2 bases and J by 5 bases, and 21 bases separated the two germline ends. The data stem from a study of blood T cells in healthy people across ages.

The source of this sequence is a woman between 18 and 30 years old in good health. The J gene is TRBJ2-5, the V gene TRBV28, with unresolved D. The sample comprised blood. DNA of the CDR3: TGTGCCAGCAGTTTAAGGCCTAGGGCGGAAAAGGACGAGACCCAGTACTTC. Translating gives CASSLRPRAEKDETQYF.